A single sample gave rise to the 8 T cell receptor beta chains below, sequenced in a study of blood T cell repertoires in COVID-19 (dated by TCRdb to between 2020 and 2021). The library relied on the immunoSEQ multiplex PCR assay. What TCRdb holds here is the immuneACCESS table cut down to in-frame rearrangements. Part of the clones is not present; checked against another copy, under half of the missing clones reflect an unresolved V gene, and the others are unexplained. The sample table shows about 520,000 clones, and over 75% are seen once. Roughly 3.2% of the sample rests with the top ten. The sequenced material came from peripheral blood. These receptors all stem from a human donor in a cohort sampled during active COVID-19.

V usage is TRBV11-2 and J usage is TRBJ1-1; TRBD1 might be the D (6 bases). Deletions cut 7 bases from V and 3 bases from J, with 15 bases between. CDR1 and CDR2 (germline): SGHAT, FQNNGV. The CDR3 length is 14 residues. The CDR3 sequence is CASTINRVDTEAFF. The CDR3 nucleotides are TGTGCCAGCACCATAAACAGGGTGGACACTGAAGCTTTCTTT.

The rearrangement links TRBV4-2 to TRBJ2-2; TRBD2 matches 11 bases. The CDR3 covers 16 residues. V lost 1 base to trimming and J lost 6 bases; unmatched junction nucleotides: 4. Germline assignment: CDR1 LGHNA and CDR2 YNFKEQ. The DNA for the CDR3 is TGTGCCAGCAGCCAAGGACTAGCGGGAAGGTCCGGGGAGCTGTTTTTT. Protein: CASSQGLAGRSGELFF.

The chain couples TRBV6-4 to TRBJ1-3, with TRBD1 identical over 8 bases. The germline V gene encodes CDR1 MRHNA and CDR2 SNTAGT. The trim removed 4 bases at V and 2 bases at J, leaving 7 bases unmatched. CDR3 length: 16 amino acids. CDR3 loop: CASSVPGGGAGNTIYF. As DNA, the CDR3 is TGTGCCAGCAGTGTCCCAGGGGGCGGAGCTGGAAACACCATATATTTT.

The chain joins TRBV5-6 to TRBJ2-7; 8 nucleotides line up with TRBD1. The CDR3 runs 14 residues. V shed 5 bases, J shed 6 bases, and the junction held 10 bases outside the gene matches. Germline V gene lookup returns CDR1 SGHDT and CDR2 YYEEEE. The CDR3 sequence is CASRMAGQVPEQYF. The CDR3 region has the DNA TGTGCCAGCAGGATGGCGGGACAGGTCCCCGAGCAGTACTTC.

V is TRBV6-1 and J is TRBJ2-5; the D gene is possibly TRBD1 (5 bases). With 2 bases removed from V and 4 bases from J, the gap between germline ends came to 14 bases. CDR1 is MNHNS and CDR2 is SASEGT in the germline V gene. CDR3 size: 15 residues. This CDR3 is CASSEIPGWGETQYF. DNA for the CDR3: TGTGCCAGCAGTGAAATCCCAGGGTGGGGAGAGACCCAGTACTTC.

Only one count was recorded for this clone. The CDR3 DNA reads as TGTGCCAGCAGCTTAGCCGGGACTAGCGGGAACGAGCAGTACTTC. Translating it yields CASSLAGTSGNEQYF. The chain has TRBV7-3 and TRBJ2-7; TRBD2 agrees at 13 bases. V shed 2 bases, J shed 5 bases, and the junction held 3 bases outside the gene matches. Per germline, CDR1 SGHTA and CDR2 FQGTGA. This CDR3 contains 15 residues.

The V gene is TRBV6-5, the J gene TRBJ2-1; D gene uncertain. The V gene lost 6 bases and the J gene lost 3 bases, with 15 bases spanning the gap. The CDR3 contains 15 residues. The germline gives CDR1 MNHEY, CDR2 SVGAGI. Written as DNA, the CDR3 is TGTGCCAGCAGACTCACAGTGATTCACTACAATGAGCAGTTCTTC. It yields the protein CASRLTVIHYNEQFF.

The chain employs TRBV24-1 and TRBJ2-5; 8 bases are a match to TRBD2. Looked up from germline, CDR1 is KGHDR and CDR2 is SFDVKD. Trimming took 3 bases from V and 5 from J; bases not matched to a gene: 10. This CDR3 is 16 amino acids long. The CDR3 sequence is CATSDRGSGKLETQYF. CDR3 nucleotides: TGTGCCACCAGTGATCGGGGTAGCGGGAAATTGGAGACCCAGTACTTC.